This T cell receptor (beta chain) came from a study of molecular identifiers for immune sequencing clone quantification. On the study more broadly: Four of five splits of RNA from approximately 22,000 or 94,000 naive CD8 cells were sequenced in replicates. Whole-study results and caveats: In CMV-specific effectors, clones above 20 copies held over 99% of molecules; naive, under 1%.

Sorting was used to obtain naive CD8 T cells (CD8+CD4-CCR7+CD45RA+). Germline CDR1 reads KGHSH; CDR2 reads LQKENI. Between the trimmed V and J ends, which lost 0 bases and 6 bases, there was a span of 11 bases. CDR3 size: 15 residues. This clonotype was counted only a few times. As yet, its antigen is unknown. Preparation of the bulk TCR libraries relied on previously described methods and listed TCR primers. TCRdb re-called the PCR reads through MiXCR, storing one row per CDR3 protein. There are 460,000 or so distinct CDR3 sequences in the sample; around a fifth occur only once, and around 0.84% lies in the top ten.

V usage is TRBV18 and J usage is TRBJ2-2; the D is unclear. The sequencing input was naive CD8+ T cells from blood, with Jurkat cell RNA spiked in. As for subset: FACS-sorted CD8+CD4-CCR7+CD45RA+ naive T cells. The sequence was collected from a human donor in good health. Some libraries in this study had Jurkat cell RNA spiked in. Here the CDR3 reads CASSPPEGYPGELFF. CDR3 coding DNA: TGTGCCAGCTCACCACCGGAAGGGTATCCCGGGGAGCTGTTTTTT.